This TCR beta chain derives from a study of T cells in Graves' hyperthyroidism and ophthalmopathy. Study context: The authors collected peripheral blood at initial diagnosis, before any treatment.

The study included ophthalmopathy patients with Clinical Activity Score at least 3, NOSPECS grade at least 4 and duration under 3 months. Researchers barred patients who had uncontrolled infection, other autoimmune disease, pregnancy or lactation. Diagnostic assessment was based on clinical symptoms, serum thyroxine and TRAb, thyroid ultrasound and orbital computed tomography. This clonotype was picked up many times. Amplified TCR beta CDR3 regions derived from RNA transcripts. In the first-round RT-PCR of the TCR CDR3, the HTBI primer set was used. TCRdb fed the multiplex PCR reads into MiXCR, producing one record per CDR3 protein. The sample has fewer than 350,000 distinct CDR3 sequences, 15% to 20% seen once. Looked up from germline, CDR1 is PRHDT and CDR2 is FYEKMQ (reference sequence). CDR3 length: 16 amino acids. V was trimmed by 1 base and J by 3 bases, leaving 15 bases between them.

The sample was blood. The chain has TRBV13 and TRBJ1-1; possible D gene TRBD1, 5 bases. This receptor was obtained from a middle-aged woman with Graves' ophthalmopathy. The CDR3 loop reads CASSLEVQGRDTEAFF. The CDR3 nucleotides are TGTGCCAGCAGCTTAGAGGTTCAGGGAAGAGACACTGAAGCTTTCTTT.